This TCR beta chain stems from a study of T cell responses to AZD1222 COVID-19 vaccine. Study information: Pooling was applied to second doses at about 4 or about 12 weeks.

Turning to this clone: The antigen is unknown.

Libraries were prepared by immunoSEQ multiplex PCR; TCRdb keeps only in-frame clonotypes and omits some of them. Of about 150,000 clones detected, about 92% appear once; the ten largest clones hold approximately 19%. Findings and caveats of the study: Among the donors, most were white British and more were female, and clonal diversity was possibly underestimated.

Trimming shortened V by 6 bases and J by 0 bases, and 8 bases separated the two germline ends. The CDR3 runs 14 residues. Germline CDR1 and CDR2: SNHLY and FYNNEI. The chain employs TRBV2 and TRBJ2-2; D gene unclear. Source: peripheral blood, taken on day 0 of AZD1222 vaccination. This sequence was found in an adult in good health. Here the CDR3 DNA reads TGTGCCAGCAGGGGGTCGTCGAACACCGGGGAGCTGTTTTTT. It encodes CASRGSSNTGELFF.